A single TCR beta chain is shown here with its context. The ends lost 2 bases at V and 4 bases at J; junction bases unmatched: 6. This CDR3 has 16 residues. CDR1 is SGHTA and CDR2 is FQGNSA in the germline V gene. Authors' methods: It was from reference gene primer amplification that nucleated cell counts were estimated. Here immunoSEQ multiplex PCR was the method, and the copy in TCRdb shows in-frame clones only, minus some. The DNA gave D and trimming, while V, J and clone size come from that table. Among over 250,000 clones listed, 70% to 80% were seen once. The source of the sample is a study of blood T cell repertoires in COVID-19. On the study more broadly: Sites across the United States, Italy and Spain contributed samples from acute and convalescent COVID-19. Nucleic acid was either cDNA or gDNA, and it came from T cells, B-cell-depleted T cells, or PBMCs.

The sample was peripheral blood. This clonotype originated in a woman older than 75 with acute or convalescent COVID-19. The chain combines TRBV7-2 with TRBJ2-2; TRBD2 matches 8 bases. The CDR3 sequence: CASSLKAGAGTGELFF. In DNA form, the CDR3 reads TGTGCCAGCAGCTTAAAAGCGGGGGCGGGCACCGGGGAGCTGTTTTTT.